Shown below are 31 T cell receptor beta chains from a single sample sequenced in a study of technical replicates of blood from a few donors. Only in-frame clones appear in the TCRdb table, and some are missing; sequencing was by immunoSEQ multiplex PCR. This table has about 85,000 clones, around 94% appearing once. Material: T cells isolated from PBMCs. The receptor set was obtained from a human donor in good health.

The sample holds one count of this clone. The chain links TRBV19 to TRBJ1-1; 7 bases are shared with TRBD1. V was pared by 4 bases and J by 1 base, with 15 bases of the junction left unmatched. This CDR3 has 18 amino acids. The germline V gene has CDR1 LNHDA and CDR2 SQIVND (reference sequence). The CDR3 here is CASSTYRGRWTTNTEAFF. The CDR3 DNA reads TGTGCCAGTAGTACGTACAGGGGCCGTTGGACCACGAACACTGAAGCTTTCTTT.

This chain uses TRBV7-2 with TRBJ1-2; tentatively, D is TRBD1 (6 bases). CDR3 length: 15 amino acids. Germline values: CDR1 SGHTA, CDR2 FQGNSA. Trimming shortened V by 5 bases and J by 4 bases, and 17 bases separated the two germline ends. The CDR3 bases are TGTGCCAGCAGCCCAGGGGCAGGTTCGAGCTATGGCTACACCTTC. Protein product: CASSPGAGSSYGYTF.

The V call is TRBV30, the J call TRBJ2-5; TRBD2 might be the D (6 bases). The CDR3 has 13 residues. Trimming removed 5 bases at V and 2 bases at J, with 12 bases between. From germline, CDR1 is GTSNPN and CDR2 SVGIG (reference sequence). CDR3 amino acids: CAWSTGGQETQYF. CDR3 DNA sequence: TGTGCCTGGTCAACCGGAGGGCAAGAGACCCAGTACTTC.

The gene calls are TRBV7-9 and TRBJ2-7; perhaps TRBD2 as D (6 bases). CDR1 SEHNR and CDR2 FQNEAQ come from the germline V gene (reference sequence). The germline V and J ends were trimmed by 4 bases and 3 bases, with 22 bases remaining between them. There are 17 residues in the CDR3. The DNA for the CDR3 is TGTGCCAGCAGCTCAGATTCAGTACCGGGGGTTTACTACGAGCAGTACTTC. It specifies CASSSDSVPGVYYEQYF.

The chain uses TRBV25-1 and TRBJ2-2, with D unresolved. The length of the CDR3 is 15 residues. Trimming removed 1 base at V and 1 base at J, with 7 bases between. Per germline, CDR1 MGHDK and CDR2 SYGVNS. The CDR3 loop is CASSELRENTGELFF. In DNA, the CDR3 is TGTGCCAGCAGTGAATTGAGAGAGAACACCGGGGAGCTGTTTTTT.

This chain joins TRBV7-9 and TRBJ1-2; no clear D gene. The germline gives CDR1 SEHNR, CDR2 FQNEAQ (reference sequence). The CDR3 sequence is 13 residues long. V was shortened by 2 bases and J by 1 base, with 5 bases between the two germline ends. The CDR3 DNA reads as TGTGCCAGCAGCTTACAGGTTAACTATGGCTACACCTTC. Translated: CASSLQVNYGYTF.

This chain uses TRBV13 with TRBJ1-2; D gene unclear. This CDR3 is 12 amino acids long. Trimming took off 5 bases at V and 4 bases at J, with 8 bases between the two ends. Germline values: CDR1 PRHDT, CDR2 FYEKMQ (reference sequence). Written as DNA, the CDR3 is TGTGCCAGCAGCCAGGCAACCTATGGCTACACCTTC. Translation: CASSQATYGYTF.

This chain uses TRBV5-6 with TRBJ2-7; a weak D match, TRBD2 (6 bases). The CDR3 has 16 amino acids. Trimming left V 0 bases short and J 3 bases short, with 16 bases between. Germline CDR1 SGHDT, CDR2 YYEEEE. The DNA for the CDR3 is TGTGCCAGCAGCTTGGGAGGGCAGGAGGGTTACTACGAGCAGTACTTC. This encodes CASSLGGQEGYYEQYF.

This sequence joins TRBV28 and TRBJ2-1; 12 positions match TRBD2. V was pared by 4 bases and J by 0 bases, with 19 bases of the junction left unmatched. Germline V gives CDR1 MDHEN, CDR2 SYDVKM. The CDR3 spans 22 residues. CDR3 protein: CASSSPLAGGAWSRSSYNEQFF. In DNA, the CDR3 is TGTGCCAGCAGTTCGCCACTAGCGGGAGGCGCATGGTCGAGGAGCTCCTACAATGAGCAGTTCTTC.

This clone was seen once. The chain has TRBV27 and TRBJ2-1; D is possibly TRBD1 (5 bases). Trimming removed 3 bases from V and 5 bases from J, with 8 bases in between. The CDR3 extends over 13 amino acids. Germline assignment: CDR1 MNHEY and CDR2 SMNVEV (reference sequence). CDR3 in amino acids: CASSFMGHNEQFF. CDR3 nucleotide sequence: TGTGCCAGCAGTTTTATGGGGCACAATGAGCAGTTCTTC.

This clone has more than one count but fewer than ten. The V and J genes are TRBV19 and TRBJ2-1; 11 bases are a match to TRBD2. In germline, CDR1 is LNHDA, CDR2 SQIVND (reference sequence). After removal of 6 bases from V and 1 base from J, the junction contained 5 bases not matched to a gene. The CDR3 has 16 residues. CDR3 nucleotides: TGTGCCAGTAGCCCGAGGACTAGCGGGTCCTACAATGAGCAGTTCTTC. It codes for CASSPRTSGSYNEQFF.

The chain employs TRBV9 and TRBJ2-1; 11 bases are a match to TRBD2. The CDR3 consists of 16 residues. V lost 3 bases and J lost 7; bases outside the gene matches: 9. The germline CDR1 and CDR2 sequences are SGDLS and YYNGEE. As DNA, the CDR3 is TGTGCCAGCAGCGGTTTAGCGGGAGGGCTTTTAAATGAGCAGTTCTTC. It codes for CASSGLAGGLLNEQFF. The variable domain in full, completed from reference TRBV9 and TRBJ2-1, reads DSGVTQTPKHLITATGQRVTLRCSPRSGDLSVYWYQQSLDQGLQFLIQYYNGEERAKGNILERFSAQQFPDLHSELNLSSLELGDSALYFCASSGLAGGLLNEQFFGPGTRLTVL.

This clone is a singleton in its sample. This chain connects TRBV4-1 to TRBJ2-7; no clear D gene. Germline V lookup: CDR1 MGHRA, CDR2 YSYEKL. The CDR3 totals 14 residues. The V gene lost 0 bases and the J gene lost 0 bases, with 6 bases spanning the gap. The CDR3 is CASSQDPGSYEQYF. CDR3 nucleotides: TGCGCCAGCAGCCAAGATCCCGGCTCCTACGAGCAGTACTTC.

V gene TRBV6-1 combines with J gene TRBJ2-7, with 10 bases identical to TRBD2. The germline V gene has CDR1 MNHNS and CDR2 SASEGT. The CDR3 runs to 13 residues. V lost 6 bases and J lost 3; bases outside the gene matches: 2. CDR3 DNA sequence: TGTGCCAGCAGCAAGCGGGAGGGCTACGAGCAGTACTTC. This sequence encodes CASSKREGYEQYF.

This chain links TRBV2 with TRBJ1-2; TRBD1 aligns across 8 bases. Germline assignment: CDR1 SNHLY and CDR2 FYNNEI. This CDR3 has 12 amino acids. After removal of 10 bases from V and 3 bases from J, the junction contained 4 bases not matched to a gene. In nucleotides, the CDR3 is TGTGCCACGACAGGGGAGGACTATGGCTACACCTTC. Translated: CATTGEDYGYTF.

The CDR3 nucleotides read TGCGCCAGCAGCGAAACAGGGTTGAGGACCTATGGCTACACCTTC. Protein product: CASSETGLRTYGYTF. The genes are TRBV5-1 and TRBJ1-2, with D possibly being TRBD1 (6 bases). The germline V and J ends were trimmed by 4 bases and 4 bases, with 17 bases remaining between them. The CDR3 has 15 amino acids. Germline CDR1 reads SGHRS; CDR2 reads YFSETQ.

The chain has TRBV25-1 and TRBJ2-7; 10 bases agree with TRBD1. This CDR3 region has 15 residues. CDR1 and CDR2 from the germline V gene are MGHDK and SYGVNS. V gave up 6 bases and J gave up 5 bases; unmatched junction bases: 10. The chain's CDR3 is CASSPNGTGVHEQYF. In nucleotides, the CDR3 is TGTGCCAGCAGCCCGAATGGGACAGGGGTCCACGAGCAGTACTTC.

This clone showed up just once. This sequence joins TRBV9 and TRBJ2-3; TRBD1 is a possible D gene (6 bases). The V gene's germline CDR1 is SGDLS and CDR2 YYNGEE. The CDR3 runs to 13 residues. V was trimmed by 3 bases and J by 5 bases, leaving 10 bases between them. CDR3 sequence: CASSGGPGDTQYF. CDR3 DNA: TGTGCCAGCAGCGGGGGGCCGGGAGATACGCAGTATTTT.

The chain joins TRBV28 to TRBJ2-1, with 7 positions matching TRBD2. CDR1 is MDHEN, CDR2 SYDVKM, per germline. After removal of 4 bases from V and 1 base from J, the junction contained 22 bases not matched to a gene. The CDR3 has 21 residues. CDR3 nucleotide sequence: TGTGCCAGCAGTTCCCAAAGTCTCGGACTAGTTAGGGTTGGGTCCTACAATGAGCAGTTCTTC. Translated, it gives CASSSQSLGLVRVGSYNEQFF.

In DNA, the CDR3 is TGTGCCAGCAGCCAAGATAGAGTGGTGGTAGGGGGTAGCTACGAGCAGTACTTC. Its translation is CASSQDRVVVGGSYEQYF. The genes are TRBV14 and TRBJ2-7; tentatively, D is TRBD1 (6 bases). V was trimmed by 0 bases and J by 3 bases, leaving 21 bases between them. The CDR3 consists of 18 residues. Per germline, CDR1 SGHDN and CDR2 FVKESK.

The V and J genes are TRBV10-1 and TRBJ2-3; 10 nucleotides match TRBD1. The CDR3 is 14 residues long. The ends lost 6 bases at V and 4 bases at J; junction bases unmatched: 4. CDR1 and CDR2 (germline): WNHNN, SYGVQD (reference sequence). Here the CDR3 reads CASRHGQGADTQYF. CDR3 DNA: TGCGCCAGCAGGCATGGACAGGGGGCAGATACGCAGTATTTT.

The chain has TRBV5-6 and TRBJ1-1; 7 positions agree with TRBD1. The germline CDR1 and CDR2 sequences are SGHDT and YYEEEE. V shed 8 bases and J 1 base; nucleotides not matched to a gene: 8. CDR3 length: 14 residues. The CDR3 region is CASSIQGRNTEAFF. The CDR3 region has the DNA TGTGCCAGTTCAATACAGGGGAGGAACACTGAAGCTTTCTTT.

The chain combines TRBV7-9 with TRBJ2-3, with 8 bases fitting TRBD2. Germline V gene sequence: CDR1 SEHNR, CDR2 FQNEAQ (reference sequence). Trimming removed 5 bases from V and 8 bases from J; junction bases left unmatched: 12. The CDR3 is 15 residues long. The CDR3 DNA reads as TGTGCCAGCAGCCCGTCCGGGACTAGAGGTGTTACGCAGTATTTT. This encodes CASSPSGTRGVTQYF.

J is TRBJ2-3 and V is TRBV19; a weak D match, TRBD1 (7 bases). Trimming cost V 7 bases and J 0 bases, with 11 bases left between them. This CDR3 has 14 amino acids. Germline assignment: CDR1 LNHDA and CDR2 SQIVND (reference sequence). The CDR3 is CASNPGGSTDTQYF. The CDR3 DNA sequence: TGTGCCAGTAACCCAGGGGGGAGCACAGATACGCAGTATTTT.

The rearrangement uses TRBV2 and TRBJ2-7; D is possibly TRBD2 (6 bases). Looked up from germline, CDR1 is SNHLY and CDR2 is FYNNEI. The germline V and J ends were trimmed by 7 bases and 2 bases, with 15 bases remaining between them. This CDR3 has 14 residues. Here the CDR3 DNA reads TGTGCCAGCAATCGTCCCGGGAGCACCTACGAGCAGTACTTC. Translation: CASNRPGSTYEQYF. Filled out from reference TRBV2 and TRBJ2-7, the complete variable domain reads EPEVTQTPSHQVTQMGQEVILRCVPISNHLYFYWYRQILGQKVEFLVSFYNNEISEKSEIFDDQFSVERPDGSNFTLKIRSTKLEDSAMYFCASNRPGSTYEQYFGPGTRLTVT.

The rearrangement links TRBV6-5 to TRBJ1-5, with D tentatively TRBD1 (5 bases). This CDR3 is 14 amino acids long. With 2 bases removed from V and 2 bases from J, the gap between germline ends came to 7 bases. CDR1 is MNHEY and CDR2 is SVGAGI in the germline V gene. CDR3 amino acids: CASSYRGGNQPQHF. CDR3 coding DNA: TGTGCCAGCAGTTACCGGGGGGGCAATCAGCCCCAGCATTTT.

V usage is TRBV2 and J usage is TRBJ2-3, with D possibly TRBD2 on 6 matching bases. The germline V gene encodes CDR1 SNHLY and CDR2 FYNNEI. The V end lost 4 bases, the J end lost 3 bases, and 11 bases lay between the germline ends. The length of the CDR3 is 14 residues. CDR3 sequence (DNA): TGTGCCAGCAGTGGGGGGGTCGGGACAGATACGCAGTATTTT. Translated, it gives CASSGGVGTDTQYF.

The V call is TRBV19, the J call TRBJ1-1; D might be TRBD1 (5 bases). Trimming shortened V by 7 bases and J by 5 bases, and 11 bases separated the two germline ends. CDR1 LNHDA and CDR2 SQIVND come from the germline V gene (reference sequence). There are 12 residues in the CDR3. CDR3 amino acids: CASKWGGTEAFF. The CDR3, as DNA: TGTGCCAGTAAATGGGGGGGGACTGAAGCTTTCTTT.

In this sample, this clone turned up once. The chain uses TRBV7-2 and TRBJ2-3; 8 positions agree with TRBD1. This CDR3 contains 14 residues. Germline loops: CDR1 SGHTA, CDR2 FQGNSA. The trim removed 5 bases at V and 6 bases at J, leaving 7 bases unmatched. This CDR3 reads CASSITDRADTQYF. DNA for the CDR3: TGTGCCAGCAGCATCACGGACAGGGCTGATACGCAGTATTTT.

This chain connects TRBV2 to TRBJ2-3; 10 positions match TRBD1. The V and J ends lost 6 bases and 5 bases, in that order; junction bases with no gene match: 8. Looked up from germline, CDR1 is SNHLY and CDR2 is FYNNEI. CDR3 length: 15 residues. CDR3 protein: CASRATGGPRDTQYF. The CDR3, as DNA: TGTGCCAGCAGGGCGACAGGGGGCCCTCGAGATACGCAGTATTTT.

The chain links TRBV7-9 to TRBJ1-2; no definite D call. Germline CDR1 reads SEHNR; CDR2 reads FQNEAQ (reference sequence). The CDR3 covers 15 residues. V was clipped by 5 bases and J by 5 bases, with 18 bases between them. The CDR3 DNA reads TGTGCCAGCAGCCCATGGACTTCCGGAGGGTATGGCTACACCTTC. Protein: CASSPWTSGGYGYTF.